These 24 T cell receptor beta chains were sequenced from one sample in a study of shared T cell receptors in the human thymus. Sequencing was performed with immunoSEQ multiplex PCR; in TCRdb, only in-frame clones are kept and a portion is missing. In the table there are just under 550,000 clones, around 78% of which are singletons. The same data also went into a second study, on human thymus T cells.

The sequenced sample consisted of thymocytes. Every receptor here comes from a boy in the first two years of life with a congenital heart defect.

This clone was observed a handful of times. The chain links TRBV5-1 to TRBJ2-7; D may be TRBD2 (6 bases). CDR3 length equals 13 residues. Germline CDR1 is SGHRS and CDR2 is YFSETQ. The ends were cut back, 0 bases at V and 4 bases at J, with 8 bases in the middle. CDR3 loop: CASSLVAGYEQYF. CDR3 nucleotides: TGCGCCAGCAGCTTGGTGGCGGGGTACGAGCAGTACTTC.

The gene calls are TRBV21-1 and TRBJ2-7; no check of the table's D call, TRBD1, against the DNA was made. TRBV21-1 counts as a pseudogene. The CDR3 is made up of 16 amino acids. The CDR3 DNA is TGTGCCAGCAGCACCGCTCAGGGGGTCTCGACCTACGAGCAGTACTTC. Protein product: CASSTAQGVSTYEQYF.

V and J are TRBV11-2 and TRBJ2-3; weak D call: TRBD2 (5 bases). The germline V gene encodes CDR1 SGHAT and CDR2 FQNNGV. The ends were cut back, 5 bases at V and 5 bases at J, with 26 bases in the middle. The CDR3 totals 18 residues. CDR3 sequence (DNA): TGTGCCAGCAGCACCAGACCCGGACTCCTCGAGACCAGAGATACGCAGTATTTT. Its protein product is CASSTRPGLLETRDTQYF.

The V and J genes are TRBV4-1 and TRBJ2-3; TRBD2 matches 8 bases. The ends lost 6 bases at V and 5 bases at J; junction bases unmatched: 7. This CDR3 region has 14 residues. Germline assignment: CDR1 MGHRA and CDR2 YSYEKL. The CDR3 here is CASRIGRAGDTQYF. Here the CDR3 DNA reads TGCGCCAGCAGGATCGGGAGGGCCGGAGATACGCAGTATTTT.

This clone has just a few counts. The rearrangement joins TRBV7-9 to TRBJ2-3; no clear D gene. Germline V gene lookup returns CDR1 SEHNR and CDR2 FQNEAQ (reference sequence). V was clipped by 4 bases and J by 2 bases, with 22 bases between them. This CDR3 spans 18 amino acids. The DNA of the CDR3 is TGTGCCAGCAGCTCCTCACCGCCCAACTCCCCACCCACAGATACGCAGTATTTT. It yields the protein CASSSSPPNSPPTDTQYF.

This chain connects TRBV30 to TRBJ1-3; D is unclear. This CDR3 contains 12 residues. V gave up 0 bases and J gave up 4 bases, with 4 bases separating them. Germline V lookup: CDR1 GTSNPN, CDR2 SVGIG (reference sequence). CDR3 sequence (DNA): TGTGCCTGGAGTGTACGGGGAAACACCATATATTTT. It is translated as CAWSVRGNTIYF.

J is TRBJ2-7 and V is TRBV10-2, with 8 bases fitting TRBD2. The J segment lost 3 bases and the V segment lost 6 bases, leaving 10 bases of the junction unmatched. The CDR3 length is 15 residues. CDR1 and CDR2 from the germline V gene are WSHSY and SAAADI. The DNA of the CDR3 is TGCGCCAGCAGAACCCCTCGGGAGGGCGGCTACGAGCAGTACTTC. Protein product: CASRTPREGGYEQYF.

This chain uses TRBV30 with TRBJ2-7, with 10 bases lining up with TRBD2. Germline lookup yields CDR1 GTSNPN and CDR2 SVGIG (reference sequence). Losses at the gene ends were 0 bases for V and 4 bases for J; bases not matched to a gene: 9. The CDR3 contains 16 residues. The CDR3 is CAWSVNSGRPSYEQYF. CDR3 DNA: TGTGCCTGGAGTGTTAATAGCGGGAGGCCCAGTTACGAGCAGTACTTC.

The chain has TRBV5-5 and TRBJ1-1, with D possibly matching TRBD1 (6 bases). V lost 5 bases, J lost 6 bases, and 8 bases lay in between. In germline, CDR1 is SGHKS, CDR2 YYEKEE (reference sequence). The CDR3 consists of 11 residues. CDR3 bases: TGTGCCAGCAGTTCAGGGGCTGAAGCTTTCTTT. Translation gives CASSSGAEAFF.

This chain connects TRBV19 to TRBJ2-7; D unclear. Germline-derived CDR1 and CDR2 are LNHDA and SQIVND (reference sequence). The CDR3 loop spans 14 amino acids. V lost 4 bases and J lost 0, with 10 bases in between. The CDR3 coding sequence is TGTGCCAGTAGTAAGCTTACGAGCTCCTACGAGCAGTACTTC. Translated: CASSKLTSSYEQYF.

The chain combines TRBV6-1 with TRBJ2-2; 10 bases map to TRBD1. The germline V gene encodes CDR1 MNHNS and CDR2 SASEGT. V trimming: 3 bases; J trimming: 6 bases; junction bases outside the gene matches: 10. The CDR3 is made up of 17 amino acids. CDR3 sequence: CASSDPAGQGWAGELFF. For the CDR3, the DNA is TGTGCCAGCAGTGACCCCGCGGGACAGGGGTGGGCCGGGGAGCTGTTTTTT.

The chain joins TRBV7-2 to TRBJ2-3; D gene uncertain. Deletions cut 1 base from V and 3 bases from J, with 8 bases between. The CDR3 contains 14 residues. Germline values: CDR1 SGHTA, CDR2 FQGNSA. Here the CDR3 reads CASSLVPRTDTQYF. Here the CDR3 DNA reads TGTGCCAGCAGCTTAGTTCCCAGGACAGATACGCAGTATTTT.

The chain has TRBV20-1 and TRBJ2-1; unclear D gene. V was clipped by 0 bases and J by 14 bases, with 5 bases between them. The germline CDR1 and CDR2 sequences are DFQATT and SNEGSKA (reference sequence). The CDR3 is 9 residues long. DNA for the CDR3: TGCAGTGCTAGAGAATTCGAGTTCTTC. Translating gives CSAREFEFF.

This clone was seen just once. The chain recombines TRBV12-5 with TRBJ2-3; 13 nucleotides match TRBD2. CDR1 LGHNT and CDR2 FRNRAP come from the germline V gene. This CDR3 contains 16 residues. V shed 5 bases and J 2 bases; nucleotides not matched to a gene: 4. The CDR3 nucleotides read TGTGCTAGTGGTCCGGGACTAGCGGGGTCCACAGATACGCAGTATTTT. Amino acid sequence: CASGPGLAGSTDTQYF.

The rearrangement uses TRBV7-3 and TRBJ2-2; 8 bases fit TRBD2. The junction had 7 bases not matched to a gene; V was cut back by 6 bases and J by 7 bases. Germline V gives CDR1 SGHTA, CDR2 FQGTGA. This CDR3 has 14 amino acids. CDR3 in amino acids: CASSFSGVDGELFF. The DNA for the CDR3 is TGTGCCAGCAGTTTTAGCGGGGTCGACGGGGAGCTGTTTTTT.

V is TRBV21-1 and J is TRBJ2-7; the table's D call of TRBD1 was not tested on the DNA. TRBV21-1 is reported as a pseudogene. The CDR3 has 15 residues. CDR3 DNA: TGTGCCAGCAGCACTGGACAGGGCCCCCCCTACGAGCAGTACTTC. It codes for CASSTGQGPPYEQYF.

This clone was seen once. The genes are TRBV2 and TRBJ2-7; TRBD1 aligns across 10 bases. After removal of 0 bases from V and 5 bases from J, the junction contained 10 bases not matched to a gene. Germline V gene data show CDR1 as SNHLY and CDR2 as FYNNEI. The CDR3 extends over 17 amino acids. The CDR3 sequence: CASSEAQTGGGKDEQYF. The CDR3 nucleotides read TGTGCCAGCAGTGAAGCCCAGACAGGGGGCGGCAAGGACGAGCAGTACTTC. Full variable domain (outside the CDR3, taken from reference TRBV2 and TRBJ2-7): EPEVTQTPSHQVTQMGQEVILRCVPISNHLYFYWYRQILGQKVEFLVSFYNNEISEKSEIFDDQFSVERPDGSNFTLKIRSTKLEDSAMYFCASSEAQTGGGKDEQYFGPGTRLTVT.

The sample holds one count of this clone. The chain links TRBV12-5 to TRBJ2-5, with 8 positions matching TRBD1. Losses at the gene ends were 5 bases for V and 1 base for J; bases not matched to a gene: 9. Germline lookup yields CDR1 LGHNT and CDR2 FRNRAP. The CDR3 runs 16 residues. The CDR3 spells CASGPWDRMCQETQYF. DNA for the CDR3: TGTGCTAGTGGTCCCTGGGACAGGATGTGCCAAGAGACCCAGTACTTC.

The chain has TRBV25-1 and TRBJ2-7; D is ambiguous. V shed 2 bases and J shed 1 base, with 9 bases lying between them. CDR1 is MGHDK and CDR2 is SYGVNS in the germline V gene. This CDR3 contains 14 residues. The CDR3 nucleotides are TGTGCCAGCAGTGAACAGGTTAATTCCTACGAGCAGTACTTC. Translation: CASSEQVNSYEQYF.

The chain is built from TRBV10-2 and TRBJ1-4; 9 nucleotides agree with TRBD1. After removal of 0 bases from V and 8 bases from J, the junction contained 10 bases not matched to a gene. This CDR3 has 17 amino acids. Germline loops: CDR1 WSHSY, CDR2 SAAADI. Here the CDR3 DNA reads TGCGCCAGCAGTGAGTCAGCCGGCGGGACAGGGTTAGAAAAACTGTTTTTT. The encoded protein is CASSESAGGTGLEKLFF.

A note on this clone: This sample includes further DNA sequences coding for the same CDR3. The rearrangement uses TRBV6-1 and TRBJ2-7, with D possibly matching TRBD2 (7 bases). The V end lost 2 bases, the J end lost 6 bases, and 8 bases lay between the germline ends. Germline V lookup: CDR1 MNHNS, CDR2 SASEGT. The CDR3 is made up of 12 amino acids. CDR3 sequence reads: CASSERGGEQYF. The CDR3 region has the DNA TGTGCCAGCAGTGAAAGGGGGGGCGAGCAGTACTTC.

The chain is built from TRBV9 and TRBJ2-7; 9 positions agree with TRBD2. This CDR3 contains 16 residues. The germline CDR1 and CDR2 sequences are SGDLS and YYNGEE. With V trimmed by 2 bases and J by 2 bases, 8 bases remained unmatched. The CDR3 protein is CASSVGGVAGAYEQYF. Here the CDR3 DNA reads TGTGCCAGCAGCGTGGGCGGGGTAGCGGGAGCCTACGAGCAGTACTTC. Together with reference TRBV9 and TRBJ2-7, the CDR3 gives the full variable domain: DSGVTQTPKHLITATGQRVTLRCSPRSGDLSVYWYQQSLDQGLQFLIQYYNGEERAKGNILERFSAQQFPDLHSELNLSSLELGDSALYFCASSVGGVAGAYEQYFGPGTRLTVT.

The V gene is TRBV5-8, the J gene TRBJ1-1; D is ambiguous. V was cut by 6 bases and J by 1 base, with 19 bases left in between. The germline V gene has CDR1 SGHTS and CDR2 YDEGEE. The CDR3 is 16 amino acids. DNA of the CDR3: TGTGCCAGCAAAGAACTCTACTTAACGAGGAACACTGAAGCTTTCTTT. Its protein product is CASKELYLTRNTEAFF.

The CDR3 nucleotides read TGCGCCAGCAGCTACAAGACTAGCGGGAGCACTGAGCAGTTCTTC. Protein: CASSYKTSGSTEQFF. The chain links TRBV5-1 to TRBJ2-1, with TRBD2 matching 12 bases. Losses at the gene ends were 3 bases for V and 9 bases for J; bases not matched to a gene: 7. The CDR3 sequence is 15 residues long. Germline V gives CDR1 SGHRS, CDR2 YFSETQ.